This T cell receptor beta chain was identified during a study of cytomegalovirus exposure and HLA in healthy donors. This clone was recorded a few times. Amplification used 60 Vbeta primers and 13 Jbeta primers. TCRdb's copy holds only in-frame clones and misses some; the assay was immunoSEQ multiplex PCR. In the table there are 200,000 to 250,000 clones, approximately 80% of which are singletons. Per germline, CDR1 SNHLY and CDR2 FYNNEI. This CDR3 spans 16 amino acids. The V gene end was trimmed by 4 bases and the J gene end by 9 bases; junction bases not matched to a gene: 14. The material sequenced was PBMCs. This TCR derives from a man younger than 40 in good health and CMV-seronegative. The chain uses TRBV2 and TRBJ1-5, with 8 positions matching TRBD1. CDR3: CASSVETGARQGPQHF. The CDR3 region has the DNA TGTGCCAGCAGTGTGGAGACAGGGGCCCGTCAAGGGCCCCAGCATTTT. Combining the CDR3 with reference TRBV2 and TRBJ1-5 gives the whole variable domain EPEVTQTPSHQVTQMGQEVILRCVPISNHLYFYWYRQILGQKVEFLVSFYNNEISEKSEIFDDQFSVERPDGSNFTLKIRSTKLEDSAMYFCASSVETGARQGPQHFGDGTRLSIL.